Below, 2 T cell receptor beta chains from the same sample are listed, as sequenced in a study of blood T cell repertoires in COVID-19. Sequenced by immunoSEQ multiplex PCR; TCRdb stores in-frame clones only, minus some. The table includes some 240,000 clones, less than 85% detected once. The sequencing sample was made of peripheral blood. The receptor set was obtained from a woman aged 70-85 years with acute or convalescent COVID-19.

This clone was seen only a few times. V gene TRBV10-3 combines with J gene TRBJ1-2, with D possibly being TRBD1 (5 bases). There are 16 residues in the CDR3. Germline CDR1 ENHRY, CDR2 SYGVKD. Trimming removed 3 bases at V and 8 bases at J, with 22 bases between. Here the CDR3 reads CAISDYGGQLNRGYTF. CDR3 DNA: TGTGCCATCAGTGATTACGGCGGACAACTAAATCGGGGCTACACCTTC.

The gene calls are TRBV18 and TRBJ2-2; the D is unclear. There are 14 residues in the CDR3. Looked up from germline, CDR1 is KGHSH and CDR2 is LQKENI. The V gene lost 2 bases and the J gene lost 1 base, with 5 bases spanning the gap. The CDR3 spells CASSPSRNTGELFF. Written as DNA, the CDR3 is TGTGCCAGCTCACCATCCAGGAACACCGGGGAGCTGTTTTTT.